These T cell receptor beta chains were read from a single sample in a study of blood T cell repertoires in COVID-19. Sequencing was performed with immunoSEQ multiplex PCR; in TCRdb, only in-frame clones are kept and a portion is missing. The sample has approximately 120,000 clones; about 94% are singletons. The specimen was peripheral blood. These receptors all stem from a man aged 50-59 years with COVID-19, enrolled during active disease. CDR3s include the opening cysteine and the closing phenylalanine or tryptophan. The order of the fields is V gene, clone size, J gene, D gene, CDR3 DNA, CDR3 protein. A D gene is named only where the DNA matches it firmly. The size of a clone is reported for some rows only, either as once, few or many, or as a class for expanded clones.

TRBV19	.	TRBJ1-1	TRBD1	TGTGCCACCTTCAGGACAGGGGGTGACACTGAAGCTTTCTTT	CATFRTGGDTEAFF
TRBV4-2	.	TRBJ2-7	.	TGTGCCAGCAGCCAAGACCCCGCCAAACAGGGCTCCTACGAGCAGTACTTC	CASSQDPAKQGSYEQYF
TRBV9	.	TRBJ1-3	TRBD1	TGTGCCAGCAGCGAAATACCGGGACAGGGTGGAAACACCATATATTTT	CASSEIPGQGGNTIYF
TRBV7-9	.	TRBJ1-2	.	TGTGCCAGCAGCTTAGGGAGCAAGCCTTATGGCTACACCTTC	CASSLGSKPYGYTF
TRBV6-4	.	TRBJ2-1	TRBD2	TGTGCCAGCAAGGGAGGGCCCTACAATGAGCAGTTCTTC	CASKGGPYNEQFF
TRBV7-9	once	TRBJ2-1	TRBD2	TGTGCCAGCAGCACCCGGACTAGCAATAACGATGAGCAGTTCTTC	CASSTRTSNNDEQFF
TRBV6-2/TRBV6-3	.	TRBJ2-7	.	TGTGCCAGCAGTCCACGGACAGCCTACGAGCAGTACTTC	CASSPRTAYEQYF
TRBV7-8	.	TRBJ1-5	.	TGTGCCAGCAGCTCAACGACAGGCAATAGCTATCAGCCCCAGCATTTT	CASSSTTGNSYQPQHF
TRBV9	.	TRBJ1-1	.	TGTGCCAGCAGCGCCTTTCGGGGAGGGCGGAACACTGAAGCTTTCTTT	CASSAFRGGRNTEAFF
TRBV18	once	TRBJ2-7	.	TGTGCCAGCTCACCCCTGAGACAGCACTACGAGCAGTACTTC	CASSPLRQHYEQYF
TRBV28	.	TRBJ1-5	TRBD1	TGTGCCAGCAGAGAGGAGACAGGGATGAATCAGCCCCAGCATTTT	CASREETGMNQPQHF
TRBV5-5	.	TRBJ1-3	.	TGTGCCAGCAGCCAAAGCAGGGTTAGCCTGCTGGGAAACACCATATATTTT	CASSQSRVSLLGNTIYF
TRBV9	.	TRBJ1-2	.	TGTGCCAGCAGCGTAGGGGGGGACTATGGCTACACCTTC	CASSVGGDYGYTF
TRBV5-5	few	TRBJ2-7	TRBD2	TGTGCCAGCAGCCGATCCATAGCGGGAGTCGACTACGAGCAGTACTTC	CASSRSIAGVDYEQYF
TRBV5-1	.	TRBJ2-2	TRBD2	TGCGCCAGCAGCTTACGAACTAGCGGGAGGGAGAACACCGGGGAGCTGTTTTTT	CASSLRTSGRENTGELFF
TRBV6-5	few	TRBJ1-1	.	TGTGCCAGCAGTTACTTAGGGGGCACTGAAGCTTTCTTT	CASSYLGGTEAFF
TRBV9	.	TRBJ2-1	TRBD1	TGTGCCAGCAGCCCAGGGGACAGATGGAGTGAGAATGAGCAGTTCTTC	CASSPGDRWSENEQFF
TRBV4-1	.	TRBJ2-5	TRBD1	TGCGCCAGCAGCCAAGAAGGGACAGGTACGGGGGAGACCCAGTACTTC	CASSQEGTGTGETQYF
TRBV27	.	TRBJ2-3	TRBD2	TGTGCCAGCAATCATATAGCGGGAGGGCCGGTTAGAGATACGCAGTATTTT	CASNHIAGGPVRDTQYF
TRBV1	.	TRBJ1-1	.	TGCACCAGCACTTTGAATAGGGGAACTGAAGCTTTCTTT	CTSTLNRGTEAFF
TRBV5-1	.	TRBJ2-5	.	TGCGCCAGCAGCTTGGTTCGTCAGGCGGAGACCCAGTACTTC	CASSLVRQAETQYF
TRBV3-1/TRBV3-2	.	TRBJ2-2	TRBD1	TGTGCCAGCAGCCAAGGAGCCGGGACAGTGAACACCGGGGAGCTGTTTTTT	CASSQGAGTVNTGELFF
TRBV21-1	.	TRBJ2-4	.	TGTGCCAGCAGCGTCCGGACTAGCGGTATAGCCAAAAACATTCAGTACTTC	CASSVRTSGIAKNIQYF
TRBV13	.	TRBJ2-7	.	TGTGCCAGCAGCTCTTCCACAGGCTCCTACGAGCAGTACTTC	CASSSSTGSYEQYF
TRBV19	once	TRBJ1-6	.	TGTGCCAGCCAATTACAACAGCGGAGTTCACCCCTCCACTTT	CASQLQQRSSPLHF
TRBV9	.	TRBJ1-5	.	TGTGCCAGCAGCTACGACAGTAGCCAGCCCCAGCATTTT	CASSYDSSQPQHF
TRBV24-1	.	TRBJ2-1	TRBD2	TGTGCCACCAGTGATTTTCCTAGCGGGGGGTCCGGTGAGCAGTTCTTC	CATSDFPSGGSGEQFF
TRBV2	.	TRBJ2-3	.	TGTGCCAGCAAGGCGTCGACTAGCACAGATACGCAGTATTTT	CASKASTSTDTQYF
TRBV7-2	.	TRBJ1-5	.	TGTGCCAGCGCCCTGCGGGTGGATCAGCCCCAGCATTTT	CASALRVDQPQHF
TRBV9	once	TRBJ2-3	.	TGTGCCAGCAGCCAGGGGGCGGGAGGCACAGATACGCAGTATTTT	CASSQGAGGTDTQYF
TRBV25-1	.	TRBJ2-1	TRBD1	TGTGCCAGCAGTGAGTCACCGGGGGACAGGGCCTTAATCGAGCAGTTCTTC	CASSESPGDRALIEQFF
TRBV5-1	.	TRBJ1-2	.	TGCGCCAGCAGCTTGAAATCGGGGGACTATGGCTACACCTTC	CASSLKSGDYGYTF
TRBV18	.	TRBJ1-2	TRBD1	TGTGCCAGCTCACCCTCCTCTTCTCGGACAGGGACCCATGGCTACACCTTC	CASSPSSSRTGTHGYTF
TRBV19	.	TRBJ2-3	.	TGTGCCAGTAGGGGACTTCTCACAGATACGCAGTATTTT	CASRGLLTDTQYF
TRBV30	.	TRBJ2-3	TRBD1	TGTGCCTGGAGTGTACTTGGGACAGGGTTCACAGATACGCAGTATTTT	CAWSVLGTGFTDTQYF
TRBV7-2	.	TRBJ1-6	TRBD1	TGTGCCAGCAGCCCTGGACAGGGGAATTCACCCCTCCACTTT	CASSPGQGNSPLHF
TRBV4-2	.	TRBJ1-1	TRBD1	TGTGCCAGCAGCAGCGAGCAGGGGGCGAGCACTGAAGCTTTCTTT	CASSSEQGASTEAFF
TRBV6-6	once	TRBJ2-7	.	TGTGCCAGCAGTTACCTCGGGGAATACGAGCAGTACTTC	CASSYLGEYEQYF
TRBV3-1/TRBV3-2	.	TRBJ1-1	.	TGTGCCAGCAGCCAAGCGGGGGGCATGAACACTGAAGCTTTCTTT	CASSQAGGMNTEAFF
TRBV7-9	.	TRBJ2-2	TRBD2	TGTGCCAGCAGCCCCTTCGACGGGGGGACCGGGGAGCTGTTTTTT	CASSPFDGGTGELFF
TRBV7-9	.	TRBJ1-4	.	TGTGCCAGCAGTTATAGCAACACGGTTAATGAAAAACTGTTTTTT	CASSYSNTVNEKLFF
TRBV11-2	.	TRBJ1-5	.	TGTGCCAGCAGCTTCTCGGGAGTTAACCAGCCCCAGCATTTT	CASSFSGVNQPQHF